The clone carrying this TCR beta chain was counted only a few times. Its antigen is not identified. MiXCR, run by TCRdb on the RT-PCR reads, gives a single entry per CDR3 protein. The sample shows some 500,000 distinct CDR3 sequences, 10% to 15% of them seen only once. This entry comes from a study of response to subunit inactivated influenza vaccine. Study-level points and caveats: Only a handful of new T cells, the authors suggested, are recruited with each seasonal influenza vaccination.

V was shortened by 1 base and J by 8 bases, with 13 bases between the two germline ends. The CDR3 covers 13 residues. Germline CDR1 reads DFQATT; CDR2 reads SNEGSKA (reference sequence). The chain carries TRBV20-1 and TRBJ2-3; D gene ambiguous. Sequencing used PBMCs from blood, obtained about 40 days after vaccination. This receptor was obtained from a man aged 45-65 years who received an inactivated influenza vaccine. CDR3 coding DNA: TGCAGTGCTAGAGTGGAAGGAGCTGTTACGCAGTATTTT. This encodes CSARVEGAVTQYF.